The 28 T cell receptor beta chains listed next were all sequenced from one sample in a study of T cell responses to AZD1222 COVID-19 vaccine. Profiled with immunoSEQ multiplex PCR; TCRdb holds only in-frame clones, not every one. The sample carries some 150,000 clones, under 95% recorded once. This specimen was peripheral blood, taken 28 days after the second AZD1222 dose. The receptors originated from an adult who received the AZD1222 COVID-19 vaccine.

This clone was counted a single time. This rearrangement joins TRBV27 to TRBJ1-2; unclear D gene. Germline CDR1 reads MNHEY; CDR2 reads SMNVEV (reference sequence). The CDR3 is 13 residues long. Trimming left V 3 bases short and J 6 bases short, with 11 bases between. The CDR3, as DNA: TGTGCCAGCAGTTTTACTAGGGAGGATGGCTACACCTTC. It is translated as CASSFTREDGYTF.

This clone was found once. This chain joins TRBV6-5 and TRBJ2-7; TRBD1 is a possible D gene (6 bases). This CDR3 contains 12 residues. Deletions cut 4 bases from V and 3 bases from J, with 7 bases between. The germline gives CDR1 MNHEY, CDR2 SVGAGI. DNA of the CDR3: TGTGCCAGCAGTTTGGACAGCTACGAGCAGTACTTC. It specifies CASSLDSYEQYF.

The rearrangement uses TRBV7-9 and TRBJ2-3; D perhaps matches TRBD1 (6 bases). The germline gives CDR1 SEHNR, CDR2 FQNEAQ (reference sequence). This CDR3 has 15 residues. V lost 4 bases and J lost 2, with 13 bases in between. The CDR3 region is CASSSLTGFTDTQYF. CDR3 bases: TGTGCCAGCAGCTCATTGACAGGTTTCACAGATACGCAGTATTTT.

This clone has only one observation. The rearrangement joins TRBV10-1 to TRBJ1-1; 11 positions match TRBD1. This CDR3 has 15 residues. Germline CDR1 reads WNHNN; CDR2 reads SYGVQD (reference sequence). V shed 6 bases and J 3 bases; nucleotides not matched to a gene: 6. CDR3 sequence: CASRTGQGADTEAFF. The CDR3 nucleotides read TGCGCCAGCAGGACAGGACAGGGGGCGGACACTGAAGCTTTCTTT.

The J gene is TRBJ1-1, the V gene TRBV2; tentatively, D is TRBD1 (5 bases). The CDR3 extends over 13 amino acids. The germline V gene has CDR1 SNHLY and CDR2 FYNNEI. V gave up 6 bases and J gave up 5 bases, with 13 bases separating them. The CDR3 sequence: CASSGSGITEAFF. CDR3 nucleotide sequence: TGTGCCAGCAGCGGTTCAGGGATTACTGAAGCTTTCTTT.

This clone occurred once. The rearrangement joins TRBV5-8 to TRBJ2-7, with D perhaps matching TRBD1 (5 bases). Germline loops: CDR1 SGHTS, CDR2 YDEGEE. This CDR3 comprises 16 residues. The ends were cut back, 0 bases at V and 6 bases at J, with 19 bases in the middle. CDR3 in amino acids: CASSLELGLLFGEQYF. Written as DNA, the CDR3 is TGTGCCAGCAGCTTGGAACTGGGGCTTCTGTTCGGCGAGCAGTACTTC.

The chain employs TRBV10-1 and TRBJ2-2; 7 bases are a match to TRBD2. CDR3 length: 17 residues. Germline V lookup: CDR1 WNHNN, CDR2 SYGVQD (reference sequence). Trimming cost V 3 bases and J 3 bases; bases outside gene matches: 10. CDR3 sequence reads: CASSETSAREDTGELFF. CDR3 nucleotide sequence: TGCGCCAGCAGTGAAACTAGCGCCCGGGAGGACACCGGGGAGCTGTTTTTT.

The chain joins TRBV11-3 to TRBJ2-1, with 11 bases identical to TRBD2. V shed 5 bases, J shed 7 bases, and the junction held 7 bases outside the gene matches. CDR3 length equals 15 residues. Germline-derived CDR1 and CDR2 are SGHNT and YENEEA. This CDR3 reads CASSLGLAEGNEQFF. In DNA form, the CDR3 reads TGTGCCAGCAGCCTGGGACTAGCGGAGGGGAATGAGCAGTTCTTC.

This chain uses TRBV11-3 with TRBJ1-4; TRBD1 is a possible D gene (5 bases). Germline V gene sequence: CDR1 SGHNT, CDR2 YENEEA. V lost 5 bases and J lost 4, with 8 bases in between. The CDR3 spans 13 residues. The CDR3 loop is CASSGTFNEKLFF. CDR3 in DNA: TGTGCCAGCAGCGGGACGTTTAATGAAAAACTGTTTTTT.

This clone has only one observation. This chain uses TRBV30 with TRBJ2-1; D is undetermined. CDR1 and CDR2 (germline): GTSNPN, SVGIG (reference sequence). The CDR3 is made up of 14 amino acids. V lost 3 bases, J lost 1 base, and 10 bases lay in between. The CDR3 DNA reads as TGTGCCTGGAGAGCAGGTGCATCCTACAATGAGCAGTTCTTC. It specifies CAWRAGASYNEQFF.

The V gene is TRBV7-9, the J gene TRBJ1-4; TRBD1 aligns across 7 bases. CDR3 size: 15 residues. Germline trimming cut 1 base from V and 6 bases from J; bases unmatched to any gene: 5. From germline, CDR1 is SEHNR and CDR2 FQNEAQ (reference sequence). The chain's CDR3 is CASSLGGDSHEKLFF. CDR3 DNA sequence: TGTGCCAGCAGCTTAGGCGGGGACAGCCATGAAAAACTGTTTTTT.

The chain is built from TRBV24-1 and TRBJ2-7; 10 bases map to TRBD1. Germline values: CDR1 KGHDR, CDR2 SFDVKD. Trimming cost V 3 bases and J 4 bases; bases outside gene matches: 5. The CDR3 has 15 residues. CDR3 in DNA: TGTGCCACCAGTGATCCCGGGACAGGGGTTTACGAGCAGTACTTC. Residues: CATSDPGTGVYEQYF.

The rearrangement joins TRBV27 to TRBJ2-1; tentative D call: TRBD2 (5 bases). Germline loops: CDR1 MNHEY, CDR2 SMNVEV (reference sequence). The CDR3 spans 12 residues. Trimming stripped 4 bases from V and 10 bases from J, with 11 bases between. As DNA, the CDR3 is TGTGCCAGCAGTTCCGCCCCTAGCGAGCAGTTCTTC. It yields the protein CASSSAPSEQFF.

This chain links TRBV7-9 with TRBJ1-1; TRBD1 matches at 9 bases. Germline assignment: CDR1 SEHNR and CDR2 FQNEAQ (reference sequence). CDR3 length: 14 residues. J lost 5 bases, V lost 5 bases, and 6 bases had no gene match. DNA for the CDR3: TGTGCCAGCAGCGTAGGGACAGGGAGAACTGAAGCTTTCTTT. Amino acids: CASSVGTGRTEAFF.

This clone was detected once. J is TRBJ1-4 and V is TRBV14; D remains unclear. Trimming shortened V by 4 bases and J by 4 bases, and 7 bases separated the two germline ends. The V gene's germline CDR1 is SGHDN and CDR2 FVKESK. The CDR3 is 13 amino acids. CDR3 nucleotides: TGTGCCAGCAGCCCCAGGCTTAATGAAAAACTGTTTTTT. Its translation: CASSPRLNEKLFF.

This sequence joins TRBV5-1 and TRBJ1-1, with D perhaps TRBD1 (5 bases). The CDR3 covers 15 residues. Trimming cost V 2 bases and J 0 bases, with 11 bases left between them. Germline V lookup: CDR1 SGHRS, CDR2 YFSETQ. CDR3 nucleotide sequence: TGCGCCAGCAGCTTATTCGGGACGCTGAACACTGAAGCTTTCTTT. This sequence encodes CASSLFGTLNTEAFF.

The chain combines TRBV11-3 with TRBJ2-3, with D perhaps matching TRBD2 (6 bases). V was clipped by 4 bases and J by 0 bases, with 14 bases between them. This CDR3 has 16 amino acids. Germline values: CDR1 SGHNT, CDR2 YENEEA. The CDR3 DNA follows: TGTGCCAGCAGCTCGCCGGGGGTTGCTAGCACAGATACGCAGTATTTT. Translated, it gives CASSSPGVASTDTQYF.

The CDR3 region has the DNA TGTGCCAGCAGTTTATTTCCCAACAACTATGGCTACACCTTC. It yields the protein CASSLFPNNYGYTF. The chain links TRBV27 to TRBJ1-2; D not resolved. The CDR3 has 14 residues. With 1 base removed from V and 2 bases from J, the gap between germline ends came to 8 bases. Germline values: CDR1 MNHEY, CDR2 SMNVEV (reference sequence).

The CDR3 DNA follows: TGTGCCAGCAGGATACACGGGACAGATTACACTGAAGCTTTCTTT. Protein: CASRIHGTDYTEAFF. The gene calls are TRBV7-9 and TRBJ1-1; TRBD1 aligns across 7 bases. V lost 6 bases, J lost 3 bases, and 10 bases stayed unmatched. Germline CDR1 and CDR2: SEHNR and FQNEAQ (reference sequence). The CDR3 has 15 amino acids.

This rearrangement joins TRBV10-3 to TRBJ2-7; TRBD2 agrees at 7 bases. Unmatched junction bases numbered 5, after V lost 6 bases and J lost 0 bases. Germline V gives CDR1 ENHRY, CDR2 SYGVKD. The CDR3 loop spans 14 amino acids. The chain's CDR3 is CAIRDGGSSYEQYF. For the CDR3, the DNA is TGTGCCATCAGGGACGGGGGGAGCTCCTACGAGCAGTACTTC.

The CDR3 nucleotides read TGTGCCAGCAGCGCGGGGACAGGCTTCGAGAGCAATCAGCCCCAGCATTTT. This sequence encodes CASSAGTGFESNQPQHF. The V and J genes are TRBV9 and TRBJ1-5, with 8 bases identical to TRBD1. Trimming cost V 3 bases and J 1 base; bases outside gene matches: 9. The CDR3 totals 17 residues. Germline-derived CDR1 and CDR2 are SGDLS and YYNGEE.

V and J are TRBV6-5 and TRBJ2-1, with D tentatively TRBD1 (6 bases). The CDR3 loop spans 12 amino acids. V dropped 5 bases and J dropped 10 bases, with 12 bases sitting between them. CDR1 and CDR2 (germline): MNHEY, SVGAGI. The CDR3 reads CASSPRGGEQFF. CDR3 nucleotide sequence: TGTGCCAGCAGTCCCAGGGGTGGGGAGCAGTTCTTC.

The CDR3 loop is CASSLTGRDLYSTEAFF. CDR3 coding DNA: TGTGCCAGCAGTTTAACGGGCAGGGACTTATATTCCACTGAAGCTTTCTTT. The V call is TRBV27, the J call TRBJ1-1, with a weak D call TRBD1 (5 bases). The V gene's germline CDR1 is MNHEY and CDR2 SMNVEV (reference sequence). The CDR3 is 17 amino acids. V was trimmed by 2 bases and J by 4 bases, leaving 20 bases between them.

The chain has TRBV10-3 and TRBJ2-7; 7 nucleotides agree with TRBD1. The germline gives CDR1 ENHRY, CDR2 SYGVKD. Losses at the gene ends were 6 bases for V and 3 bases for J; bases not matched to a gene: 5. This CDR3 is built from 13 residues. In DNA, the CDR3 is TGTGCCATCAGAGCAGACAGGGTCTACGAGCAGTACTTC. This codes for CAIRADRVYEQYF.

Details on this clone: The sample holds other DNA sequences that translate to the same CDR3. The genes are TRBV5-1 and TRBJ1-4, with 7 nucleotides matching TRBD1. V lost 2 bases, J lost 5 bases, and 3 bases stayed unmatched. From germline, CDR1 is SGHRS and CDR2 YFSETQ. The CDR3 is 14 residues long. Here the CDR3 reads CASSFGTENEKLFF. The CDR3 DNA reads as TGCGCCAGCAGCTTCGGGACAGAGAATGAAAAACTGTTTTTT.

The V call is TRBV5-4, the J call TRBJ2-1; D is possibly TRBD1 or TRBD2 (5 bases each). This CDR3 spans 13 amino acids. Germline V gene sequence: CDR1 SGHNT, CDR2 YYREEE (reference sequence). Trimming took off 1 base at V and 6 bases at J, with 8 bases between the two ends. This CDR3 is CASSLWGTNEQFF. Here the CDR3 DNA reads TGTGCCAGCAGCTTGTGGGGGACCAATGAGCAGTTCTTC.

The chain couples TRBV5-1 to TRBJ2-5; 7 nucleotides agree with TRBD1. Germline V CDR1 and CDR2: SGHRS, YFSETQ. Losses at the gene ends were 0 bases for V and 2 bases for J; bases not matched to a gene: 1. CDR3 length: 14 amino acids. This CDR3 is CASSLAGQQETQYF. The CDR3 nucleotides read TGCGCCAGCAGCTTGGCGGGACAGCAAGAGACCCAGTACTTC.

J is TRBJ1-1 and V is TRBV27, with D uncertain. Trimming stripped 3 bases from V and 3 bases from J, with 11 bases between. Per the germline V gene, CDR1 is MNHEY and CDR2 is SMNVEV (reference sequence). This CDR3 is built from 14 residues. This CDR3 is CASSFGIPDTEAFF. In DNA, the CDR3 is TGTGCCAGCAGTTTTGGCATTCCGGACACTGAAGCTTTCTTT.